The clone carrying this TCR beta chain came up once. Its target is not known. Combined were second doses at about 4 or about 12 weeks. The CDR3 loop spans 17 amino acids. Germline CDR1 reads SEHNR; CDR2 reads FQNEAQ (reference sequence). Trimming cost V 1 base and J 0 bases, with 12 bases left between them. The data stem from a study of T cell responses to AZD1222 COVID-19 vaccine. Study-wide points: Across the whole spike, CD4 TCRs peaked at regions 160-218 and 743-854. Compared with day 0, the breadth and depth of the Spike-specific TCR repertoire rose significantly after two doses of AZD1222. Clonal diversity was possibly underestimated, and the donors were mostly white British, with more females.

TCRdb's table, derived via immunoSEQ multiplex PCR, lists solely in-frame clones and lacks some. The sample has 99,000 or so clones; roughly 89% are singletons. V usage is TRBV7-9 and J usage is TRBJ2-2; D uncertain. The source material was peripheral blood, sampled 28 days after the second AZD1222 dose. This TCR was recovered from an adult who received the AZD1222 COVID-19 vaccine. This CDR3 is CASSLDLRMANTGELFF. Here the CDR3 DNA reads TGTGCCAGCAGCTTAGATCTGCGGATGGCGAACACCGGGGAGCTGTTTTTT.